A single sample gave rise to the 30 T cell receptor beta chains below, sequenced in a study of blood T cell repertoires in COVID-19. Sequencing was performed with immunoSEQ multiplex PCR; in TCRdb, only in-frame clones are kept and a portion is missing. The data hold 90,000 to 120,000 clones, with more than 70% observed a single time. What was sequenced was peripheral blood. These TCRs come from a human donor in a cohort sampled during active COVID-19.

Only one count was recorded for this clone. For the CDR3, the DNA is TGTGCCAGCAGCTTCGGGGGGAGCTCCTACAATGAGCAGTTCTTC. It is translated as CASSFGGSSYNEQFF. The rearrangement joins TRBV11-3 to TRBJ2-1; 7 bases align to TRBD2. Germline V gives CDR1 SGHNT, CDR2 YENEEA. V was clipped by 3 bases and J by 0 bases; unmatched bases: 2. This CDR3 contains 15 residues. Filled out from reference TRBV11-3 and TRBJ2-1, the complete variable domain reads EAGVVQSPRYKIIEKKQPVAFWCNPISGHNTLYWYLQNLGQGPELLIRYENEEAVDDSQLPKDRFSAERLKGVDSTLKIQPAELGDSAVYLCASSFGGSSYNEQFFGPGTRLTVL.

The rearrangement uses TRBV6-1 and TRBJ2-7; D possibly corresponds to TRBD2 (5 bases). Germline lookup yields CDR1 MNHNS and CDR2 SASEGT. V lost 4 bases to trimming and J lost 2 bases, with 18 bases between them. The CDR3 extends over 16 amino acids. The CDR3 sequence: CASSGAEVSRTYEQYV. Here the CDR3 DNA reads TGTGCCAGCAGTGGCGCGGAGGTCTCCCGAACCTACGAGCAGTACGTC.

This clone came up once. This sequence joins TRBV27 and TRBJ1-4; perhaps TRBD1 as D (6 bases). Deletions cut 3 bases from V and 14 bases from J, with 16 bases between. Germline CDR1 MNHEY, CDR2 SMNVEV (reference sequence). The CDR3 sequence is 13 residues long. The CDR3 loop is CASSLYRAGILFF. CDR3 DNA sequence: TGTGCCAGCAGTTTGTACAGGGCGGGTATCCTGTTTTTT.

V gene TRBV30 combines with J gene TRBJ1-3, with D uncertain. CDR1 is GTSNPN, CDR2 SVGIG, per germline (reference sequence). This CDR3 has 12 residues. Trimming removed 4 bases at V and 4 bases at J, with 8 bases between. The DNA of the CDR3 is TGTGCCTGGAACTCGGGAGGAAACACCATATATTTT. Protein product: CAWNSGGNTIYF.

The sample holds one count of this clone. The chain recombines TRBV5-6 with TRBJ1-2; 7 positions agree with TRBD1. CDR3 length: 15 residues. Trimming removed 4 bases from V and 6 bases from J; junction bases left unmatched: 12. Germline loops: CDR1 SGHDT, CDR2 YYEEEE. This chain's CDR3 is CASSGPRQGRDGYTF. DNA for the CDR3: TGTGCCAGCAGCGGCCCGCGACAGGGTCGGGATGGCTACACCTTC.

This clone was picked up many times. CDR3 nucleotide sequence: TGCGCCAGCAGCCAAGATCGACCGGGGGCTGGGGCCAACGTCCTGACTTTC. Translation: CASSQDRPGAGANVLTF. The genes are TRBV4-3 and TRBJ2-6, with a weak D call TRBD2 (6 bases). Germline CDR1 and CDR2: LGHNA and YSLEER. V gave up 0 bases and J gave up 2 bases, with 11 bases separating them. CDR3 length equals 17 residues.

V gene TRBV4-3 combines with J gene TRBJ2-1; possible D gene TRBD2, 5 bases. In germline, CDR1 is LGHNA, CDR2 YSLEER. Trimming pared 0 bases from V and 2 bases from J, leaving 17 bases between. The CDR3 spans 18 residues. The chain's CDR3 is CASSQDLPSAATYNEQFF. As DNA, the CDR3 is TGCGCCAGCAGCCAAGATCTCCCCTCAGCGGCGACCTACAATGAGCAGTTCTTC.

The chain has TRBV5-1 and TRBJ2-2, with 7 bases identical to TRBD1. CDR1 SGHRS and CDR2 YFSETQ come from the germline V gene. The CDR3 runs to 16 residues. V trimming: 2 bases; J trimming: 1 base; junction bases outside the gene matches: 5. The DNA of the CDR3 is TGCGCCAGCAGCTTAACAGGGGCGCTGAACACCGGGGAGCTGTTTTTT. This codes for CASSLTGALNTGELFF.

The chain combines TRBV6-4 with TRBJ2-7, with 7 bases matching TRBD2. The CDR3 covers 20 residues. Germline CDR1 is MRHNA and CDR2 is SNTAGT. V trimming: 2 bases; J trimming: 4 bases; junction bases outside the gene matches: 23. Written as DNA, the CDR3 is TGTGCCAGCAGTGACGAGATGGGACTACTGTCAACTAGGATCGCGTACGAGCAGTACTTC. As protein: CASSDEMGLLSTRIAYEQYF.

This clone appeared once. The CDR3 nucleotides are TGTGCCAGCAGCCAAGATTGGGGGAGGAACAGTCCCTACAATGAGCAGTTCTTC. Translating gives CASSQDWGRNSPYNEQFF. The chain links TRBV14 to TRBJ2-1; TRBD2 is a possible D gene (6 bases). The CDR3 spans 18 residues. Per germline, CDR1 SGHDN and CDR2 FVKESK. Trimming took off 0 bases at V and 2 bases at J, with 17 bases between the two ends.

The chain's CDR3 is CASSRTSGRAPGELFF. CDR3 in DNA: TGTGCCAGCAGCCGGACTAGCGGGAGGGCCCCCGGGGAGCTGTTTTTT. The V and J genes are TRBV5-4 and TRBJ2-2, with 15 bases fitting TRBD2. Germline values: CDR1 SGHNT, CDR2 YYREEE (reference sequence). This CDR3 region has 16 residues. V was clipped by 4 bases and J by 6 bases; unmatched bases: 4. The full variable domain, completed using reference TRBV5-4 and TRBJ2-2, is ETGVTQSPTHLIKTRGQQVTLRCSSQSGHNTVSWYQQALGQGPQFIFQYYREEENGRGNFPPRFSGLQFPNYSSELNVNALELDDSALYLCASSRTSGRAPGELFFGEGSRLTVL.

The genes are TRBV2 and TRBJ2-7; D may be TRBD1 (7 bases). The CDR3 loop spans 12 amino acids. V shed 7 bases and J shed 6 bases, with 13 bases lying between them. CDR1 and CDR2 from the germline V gene are SNHLY and FYNNEI. The CDR3 DNA reads TGTGCCAGCAACCACCAGGGGGGCGAGCAGTACTTC. This translates into CASNHQGGEQYF.

This chain joins TRBV5-6 and TRBJ1-2; D is possibly TRBD1 (5 bases). The CDR3 has 14 amino acids. With 0 bases removed from V and 5 bases from J, the gap between germline ends came to 11 bases. Per germline, CDR1 SGHDT and CDR2 YYEEEE. CDR3 loop: CASSLVLEGYGYTF. For the CDR3, the DNA is TGTGCCAGCAGCTTGGTTTTGGAGGGGTATGGCTACACCTTC.

J is TRBJ1-2 and V is TRBV11-1, with D possibly TRBD1 on 5 matching bases. The CDR3 has 15 residues. Trimming cost V 2 bases and J 5 bases, with 15 bases left between them. Germline V lookup: CDR1 SGHAT, CDR2 FQDESV (reference sequence). DNA for the CDR3: TGTGCCAGCAGCTTACCGGGAGGGGTCCAATATGGCTACACCTTC. Protein product: CASSLPGGVQYGYTF.

The chain recombines TRBV3-1 (or the pseudogene TRBV3-2) with TRBJ2-1; D possibly corresponds to TRBD2 (5 bases). V lost 0 bases, J lost 5 bases, and 11 bases lay in between. Germline assignment: CDR1 LGHDT and CDR2 YNNKEL (reference sequence). The CDR3 is 15 residues long. The CDR3 nucleotides read TGTGCCAGCAGCCAAGATGGACTCCCCAACAATGAGCAGTTCTTC. As protein: CASSQDGLPNNEQFF.

With respect to this clone: At the DNA level, this CDR3 is encoded by other sequences in the same sample as well. The chain is built from TRBV18 and TRBJ2-1, with TRBD1 identical over 9 bases. CDR1 KGHSH and CDR2 LQKENI come from the germline V gene. CDR3 length: 14 residues. The V and J ends lost 3 bases and 4 bases, in that order; junction bases with no gene match: 1. This CDR3 reads CASSPGQGYNEQFF. In nucleotides, the CDR3 is TGTGCCAGCTCACCGGGACAGGGTTACAATGAGCAGTTCTTC. Combining the CDR3 with reference TRBV18 and TRBJ2-1 gives the whole variable domain NAGVMQNPRHLVRRRGQEARLRCSPMKGHSHVYWYRQLPEEGLKFMVYLQKENIIDESGMPKERFSAEFPKEGPSILRIQQVVRGDSAAYFCASSPGQGYNEQFFGPGTRLTVL.

This clone was detected many times. The rearrangement links TRBV5-1 to TRBJ2-1; 7 bases line up with TRBD1. The germline V gene has CDR1 SGHRS and CDR2 YFSETQ. The V and J ends lost 4 bases and 4 bases, in that order; junction bases with no gene match: 8. The CDR3 consists of 15 residues. The CDR3 reads CASSTAGTEYNEQFF. In DNA form, the CDR3 reads TGCGCCAGCAGCACCGCCGGGACAGAATACAATGAGCAGTTCTTC.

This clone was observed a single time. The chain uses TRBV13 and TRBJ2-5; TRBD2 might be the D (6 bases). The CDR3 totals 16 residues. V dropped 5 bases and J dropped 5 bases, with 21 bases sitting between them. Germline-derived CDR1 and CDR2 are PRHDT and FYEKMQ (reference sequence). The chain's CDR3 is CASSPSSGTFQETQYF. The CDR3 DNA sequence: TGTGCCAGCAGCCCCTCCTCTGGGACTTTTCAGGAGACCCAGTACTTC.

This clone has only one observation. J is TRBJ2-5 and V is TRBV29-1; tentative D call: TRBD1 (5 bases). The germline gives CDR1 SQVTM, CDR2 ANQGSEA. V was shortened by 7 bases and J by 5 bases, with 11 bases between the two germline ends. The CDR3 covers 11 residues. The CDR3 region has the DNA TGCAGCGGCAGGGTTTCGGAGACCCAGTACTTC. This gives the protein CSGRVSETQYF.

This chain connects TRBV5-6 to TRBJ1-6; 11 nucleotides agree with TRBD1. V gave up 4 bases and J gave up 6 bases; unmatched junction bases: 6. The CDR3 is 16 residues long. Germline V CDR1 and CDR2: SGHDT, YYEEEE. CDR3 nucleotide sequence: TGTGCCAGCAGCATCGGACAGGGGGCGCTTAATTCACCCCTCCACTTT. This encodes CASSIGQGALNSPLHF.

The V and J genes are TRBV27 and TRBJ2-2; TRBD1 agrees at 9 bases. Germline CDR1 and CDR2: MNHEY and SMNVEV (reference sequence). The junction had 8 bases not matched to a gene; V was cut back by 3 bases and J by 6 bases. This CDR3 has 16 amino acids. The DNA for the CDR3 is TGTGCCAGCAGTTTCCCCGGGACAGGGCGGCCCGGGGAGCTGTTTTTT. Translation: CASSFPGTGRPGELFF.

The chain employs TRBV19 and TRBJ1-4; TRBD1 aligns across 10 bases. J was trimmed by 6 bases and V by 6 bases; bases with no gene match: 10. Germline values: CDR1 LNHDA, CDR2 SQIVND (reference sequence). The CDR3 totals 16 residues. This CDR3 reads CASSPTTGTGDEKLFF. In DNA, the CDR3 is TGTGCCAGTAGCCCAACGACCGGGACAGGGGATGAAAAACTGTTTTTT.

This chain uses TRBV2 with TRBJ1-6; D might be TRBD1 (5 bases). This CDR3 has 14 amino acids. The germline gives CDR1 SNHLY, CDR2 FYNNEI. V shed 6 bases and J shed 9 bases, with 15 bases lying between them. CDR3 sequence (DNA): TGTGCCAGCAGCCTAGAAGTTCAGGGTTCACCCCTCCACTTT. Translation gives CASSLEVQGSPLHF.

Of note for this clone: Sequence at one end of the junction differs from germline and may be a read error. This chain joins TRBV7-9 and TRBJ1-1; D remains ambiguous. The CDR3 has 15 amino acids. The germline CDR1 and CDR2 sequences are SEHNR and FQNEAQ (reference sequence). For the CDR3, the DNA is TGTGCCAACAGCCCCCCCGTGGGAGGTCGGGCTGAAGCTTTCTTT. This sequence encodes CANSPPVGGRAEAFF.

This clone was found once. The J gene is TRBJ2-5, the V gene TRBV7-9; the D is unclear. Germline V gene data show CDR1 as SEHNR and CDR2 as FQNEAQ (reference sequence). This CDR3 contains 11 residues. V lost 0 bases, J lost 6 bases, and 2 bases lay in between. In DNA, the CDR3 is TGTGCCAGCAGCTTAGCTAAGACCCAGTACTTC. Encoded protein: CASSLAKTQYF.

V usage is TRBV25-1 and J usage is TRBJ1-4; D gene uncertain. Germline assignment: CDR1 MGHDK and CDR2 SYGVNS. Trimming shortened V by 1 base and J by 4 bases, and 16 bases separated the two germline ends. The CDR3 has 17 residues. CDR3 region: CASSELGPNSLNEKLFF. DNA of the CDR3: TGTGCCAGCAGTGAATTAGGTCCGAACAGTCTTAATGAAAAACTGTTTTTT.

The table lists this clone with a few counts. The rearrangement uses TRBV30 and TRBJ1-5; D remains ambiguous. Trimming removed 0 bases at V and 3 bases at J, with 9 bases between. CDR1 is GTSNPN, CDR2 SVGIG, per germline (reference sequence). The CDR3 has 14 residues. CDR3 protein: CAWSVQTVNQPQHF. CDR3 DNA: TGTGCCTGGAGTGTTCAAACAGTCAATCAGCCCCAGCATTTT.

The V gene is TRBV18, the J gene TRBJ1-6; 10 nucleotides agree with TRBD1. CDR1 is KGHSH and CDR2 is LQKENI in the germline V gene. This CDR3 has 15 residues. V shed 5 bases, J shed 7 bases, and the junction held 5 bases outside the gene matches. The DNA of the CDR3 is TGTGCCAGCTCAGTGACAGGGGGCGACAATTCACCCCTCCACTTT. Translation gives CASSVTGGDNSPLHF.

CDR3 sequence reads: CASRRGTGVRETQYF. The CDR3 DNA reads TGTGCCAGCAGACGCGGGACAGGGGTGAGGGAGACCCAGTACTTC. The gene calls are TRBV6-6 and TRBJ2-5; 10 positions agree with TRBD1. The V gene's germline CDR1 is MNHNY and CDR2 SVGAGI (reference sequence). With 6 bases clipped from V and 5 bases from J, the junction kept 9 bases outside the gene matches. The CDR3 sequence is 15 residues long.

This clone was observed a single time. The V and J genes are TRBV3-1 (or the pseudogene TRBV3-2) and TRBJ2-5; no firm D call. The V end was cut by 2 bases, the J end by 5 bases, with 9 bases between. The CDR3 extends over 13 amino acids. CDR1 and CDR2 from the germline V gene are LGHDT and YNNKEL (reference sequence). The DNA of the CDR3 is TGTGCCAGCAGCCAATCTCCTCTTGAGACCCAGTACTTC. It encodes CASSQSPLETQYF.